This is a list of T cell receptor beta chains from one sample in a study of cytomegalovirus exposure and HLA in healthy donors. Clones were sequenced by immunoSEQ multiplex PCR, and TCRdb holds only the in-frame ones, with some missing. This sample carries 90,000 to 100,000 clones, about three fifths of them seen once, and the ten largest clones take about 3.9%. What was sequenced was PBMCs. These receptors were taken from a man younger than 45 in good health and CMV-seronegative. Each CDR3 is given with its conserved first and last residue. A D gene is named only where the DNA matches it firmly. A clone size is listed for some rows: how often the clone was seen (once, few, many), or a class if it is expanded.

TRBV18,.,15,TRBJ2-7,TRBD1,CASSPAGQGAYEQYF,TGTGCCAGCTCACCAGCGGGACAGGGGGCTTACGAGCAGTACTTC
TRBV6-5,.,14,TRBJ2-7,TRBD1,CASSRTGLLNFSYF,TGTGCCAGCAGCAGGACAGGGCTCTTGAATTTTTCGTACTTT
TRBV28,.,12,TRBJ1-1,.,CASSPPSTEAFF,TGTGCCAGCAGTCCCCCGAGTACTGAAGCTTTCTTT
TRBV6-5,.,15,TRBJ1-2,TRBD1,CASRGPGTGIGGYTF,TGTGCCAGCAGGGGACCCGGGACAGGGATAGGAGGCTACACCTTC
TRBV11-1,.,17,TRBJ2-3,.,CASSPRGEQSSTDTQYF,TGTGCCAGCAGCCCCCGCGGGGAGCAGTCTAGCACAGATACGCAGTATTTT
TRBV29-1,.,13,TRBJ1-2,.,CSAEAWGRASYTF,TGCAGCGCCGAAGCATGGGGGAGGGCGAGCTACACCTTC
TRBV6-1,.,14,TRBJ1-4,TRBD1,CASNLQGVYEKLFF,TGTGCCAGCAATCTACAGGGGGTGTATGAAAAACTGTTTTTT
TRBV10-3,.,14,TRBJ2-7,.,CAITADSDSYEQYF,TGTGCCATCACAGCGGACAGCGACTCCTACGAGCAGTACTTC
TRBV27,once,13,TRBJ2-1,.,CASSLSEFNEQFF,TGTGCCAGCAGTTTATCAGAGTTCAATGAGCAGTTCTTC
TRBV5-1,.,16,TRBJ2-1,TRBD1,CASSRGQGGGYNEQFF,TGCGCCAGCAGCAGGGGACAGGGCGGGGGCTACAATGAGCAGTTCTTC
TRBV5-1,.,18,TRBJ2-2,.,CASSLVRNQAANTGELFF,TGCGCCAGCAGCTTGGTTCGGAACCAGGCCGCGAACACCGGGGAGCTGTTTTTT
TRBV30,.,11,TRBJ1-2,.,CAWRLGGGYTF,TGTGCCTGGAGATTGGGGGGAGGCTACACCTTC
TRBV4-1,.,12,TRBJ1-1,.,CASSQDLSEAFF,TGCGCCAGCAGCCAAGATCTCAGTGAAGCTTTCTTT
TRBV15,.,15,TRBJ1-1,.,CATSGPTGGGTEAFF,TGTGCCACCAGCGGCCCCACGGGGGGCGGCACTGAAGCTTTCTTT
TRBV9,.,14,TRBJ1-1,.,CASSGTVPSTEAFF,TGTGCCAGCAGCGGGACAGTCCCGAGCACTGAAGCTTTCTTT
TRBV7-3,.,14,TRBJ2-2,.,CASSLARVTGELFF,TGTGCCAGCAGCTTAGCCAGGGTCACCGGGGAGCTGTTTTTT
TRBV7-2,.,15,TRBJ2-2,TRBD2,CASSPTSGPTGELFF,TGTGCCAGCAGCCCTACTAGCGGCCCCACCGGGGAGCTGTTTTTT
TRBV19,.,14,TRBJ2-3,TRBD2,CASSNSGTTDTQYF,TGTGCCAGTAGTAATAGCGGGACCACAGATACGCAGTATTTT
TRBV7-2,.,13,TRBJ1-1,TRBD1,CASSFLGQGKAFF,TGTGCCAGCAGCTTTTTGGGACAGGGGAAAGCTTTCTTT
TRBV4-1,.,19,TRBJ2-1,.,CASSQDQGAGVSVYNEQFF,TGCGCCAGCAGCCAAGATCAGGGGGCGGGAGTATCGGTCTACAATGAGCAGTTCTTC
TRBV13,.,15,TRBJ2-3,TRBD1,CASSSGTGRTDTQYF,TGTGCCAGCAGCTCCGGGACAGGGAGGACAGATACGCAGTATTTT
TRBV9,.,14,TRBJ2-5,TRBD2,CASSVALAGGTQYF,TGTGCCAGCAGCGTAGCGCTAGCGGGGGGGACCCAGTACTTC
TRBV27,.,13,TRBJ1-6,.,CASNRRGSLPLHF,TGTGCCAGCAACCGCAGGGGAAGTTTACCCCTCCACTTT
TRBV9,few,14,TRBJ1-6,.,CASSGQGDNSPLHF,TGTGCCAGCAGCGGACAAGGGGATAATTCACCCCTCCACTTT
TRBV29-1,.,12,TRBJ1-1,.,CSVDGLNTEAFF,TGCAGCGTTGATGGGCTGAACACTGAAGCTTTCTTT
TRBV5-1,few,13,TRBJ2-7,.,CASSMTTGTEQYF,TGCGCCAGCAGCATGACGACAGGGACTGAGCAGTACTTC
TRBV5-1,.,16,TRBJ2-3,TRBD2,CASSLIAGAPTDTQYF,TGCGCCAGCAGCTTGATAGCGGGAGCCCCCACAGATACGCAGTATTTT
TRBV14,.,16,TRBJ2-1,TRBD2,CASSQESAGGRHEQFF,TGTGCCAGCAGCCAAGAATCCGCGGGAGGGAGACATGAGCAGTTCTTC
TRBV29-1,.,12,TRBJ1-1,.,CSVERGNTEAFF,TGCAGCGTTGAAAGGGGTAACACTGAAGCTTTCTTT
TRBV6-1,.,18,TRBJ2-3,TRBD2,CASSEEVRASGPRDTQYF,TGTGCCAGCAGTGAAGAGGTGAGGGCTAGCGGTCCGAGAGATACGCAGTATTTT
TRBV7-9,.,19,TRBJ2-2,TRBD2,CASSFTSWTSGTNTGELFF,TGTGCCAGCAGCTTCACCTCGTGGACTAGCGGTACGAACACCGGGGAGCTGTTTTTT
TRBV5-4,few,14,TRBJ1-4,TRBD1,CASSRTGGDEKLFF,TGTGCCAGCAGCCGGACAGGGGGCGATGAAAAACTGTTTTTT
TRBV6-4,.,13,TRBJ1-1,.,CASSEQENTEAFF,TGTGCCAGCAGTGAACAGGAGAACACTGAAGCTTTCTTT
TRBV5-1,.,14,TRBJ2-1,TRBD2,CASSLTQASGEQFF,TGCGCCAGCAGCTTGACCCAGGCTAGCGGTGAGCAGTTCTTC
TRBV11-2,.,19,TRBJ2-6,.,CASSLAADRPISGANVLTF,TGTGCCAGCAGCTTAGCCGCAGACAGACCCATCTCTGGGGCCAACGTCCTGACTTTC
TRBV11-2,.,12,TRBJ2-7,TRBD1,CASSDRAGEQYF,TGTGCCAGCAGCGACAGGGCTGGTGAGCAGTACTTC
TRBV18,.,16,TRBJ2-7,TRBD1,CASSPPDRFTPYEQYF,TGTGCCAGCTCACCACCGGACAGGTTTACTCCTTACGAGCAGTACTTC
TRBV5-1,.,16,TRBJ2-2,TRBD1,CASRPDQGVGAGELFF,TGCGCCAGCAGACCGGACCAGGGGGTCGGGGCCGGGGAGCTGTTTTTT
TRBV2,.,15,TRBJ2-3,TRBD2,CASNRGSGSQDTQYF,TGTGCCAGCAATCGGGGTAGCGGGAGTCAAGATACGCAGTATTTT
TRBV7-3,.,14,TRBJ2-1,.,CASSPPGLGNEQFF,TGTGCCAGCAGCCCCCCAGGGTTGGGGAATGAGCAGTTCTTC
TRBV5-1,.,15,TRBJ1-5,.,CASSLSGLGNQPQHF,TGCGCCAGCAGCTTGTCAGGCCTCGGCAATCAGCCCCAGCATTTT
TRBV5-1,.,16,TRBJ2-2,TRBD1,CASIGTGGSNTGELFF,TGCGCCAGCATCGGGACAGGAGGATCGAACACCGGGGAGCTGTTTTTT
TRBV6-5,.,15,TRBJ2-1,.,CASSYGHQSYNEQFF,TGTGCCAGCAGCTACGGACATCAATCGTACAATGAGCAGTTCTTC
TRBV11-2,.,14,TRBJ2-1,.,CASSLAGSVNEQFF,TGTGCCAGCAGCTTAGCCGGGTCAGTCAATGAGCAGTTCTTC
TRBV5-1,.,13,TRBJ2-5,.,CASSFGTQETQYF,TGCGCCAGCAGCTTCGGGACTCAAGAGACCCAGTACTTC
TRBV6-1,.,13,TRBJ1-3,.,CASSTVSGNTIYF,TGTGCCAGCAGCACAGTTTCTGGAAACACCATATATTTT
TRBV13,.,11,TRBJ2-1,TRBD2,CASSSGGVQFF,TGTGCCAGCAGCTCGGGGGGGGTGCAGTTCTTC